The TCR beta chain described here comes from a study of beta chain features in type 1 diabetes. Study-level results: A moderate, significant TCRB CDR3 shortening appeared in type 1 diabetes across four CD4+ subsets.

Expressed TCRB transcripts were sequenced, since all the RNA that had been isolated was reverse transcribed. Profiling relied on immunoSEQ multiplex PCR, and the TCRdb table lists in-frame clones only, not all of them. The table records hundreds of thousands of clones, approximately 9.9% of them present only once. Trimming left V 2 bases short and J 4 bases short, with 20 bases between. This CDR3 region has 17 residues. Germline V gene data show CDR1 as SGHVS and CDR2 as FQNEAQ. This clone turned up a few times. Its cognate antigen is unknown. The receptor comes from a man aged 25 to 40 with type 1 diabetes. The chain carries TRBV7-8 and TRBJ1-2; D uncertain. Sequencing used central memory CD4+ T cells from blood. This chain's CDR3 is CASSLSSSALFSYGYTF. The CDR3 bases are TGTGCCAGCAGCTTATCCTCGTCGGCCCTCTTTAGCTATGGCTACACCTTC.